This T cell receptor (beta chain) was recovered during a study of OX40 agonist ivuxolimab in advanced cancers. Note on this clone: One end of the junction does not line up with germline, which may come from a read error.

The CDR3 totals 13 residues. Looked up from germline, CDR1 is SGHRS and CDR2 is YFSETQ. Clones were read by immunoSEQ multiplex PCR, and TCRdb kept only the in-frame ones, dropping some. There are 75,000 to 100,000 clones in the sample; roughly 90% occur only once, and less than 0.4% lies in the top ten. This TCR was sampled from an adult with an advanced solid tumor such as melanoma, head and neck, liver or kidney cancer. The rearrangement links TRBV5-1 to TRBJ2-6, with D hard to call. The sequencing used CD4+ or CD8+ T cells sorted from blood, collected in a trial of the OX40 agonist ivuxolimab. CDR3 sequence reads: CASSLQGANVLTF. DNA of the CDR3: TGTGCCAGCAGCTTACAGGGGGCCAACGTCCTGACTTTC.